What follows describes a single T cell receptor (beta chain). The data derive from a study of blood T cells in healthy people across ages. In germline, CDR1 is SGHVS, CDR2 FQNEAQ. V lost 4 bases and J lost 7; bases outside the gene matches: 5. The CDR3 has 15 residues. A sample-barcoded 5' primer and a J-beta primer mix were used in a second PCR of roughly 7 to 11 cycles. TCRdb passed the 5' RACE reads through MiXCR, listing each CDR3 protein once. The profile covers some 1.5 million distinct CDR3 sequences, with under 55% appearing a single time and roughly 3.7% taken by the ten largest. The sequencing input was blood. This chain connects TRBV7-8 to TRBJ1-4, with 11 bases aligning to TRBD1. This clonotype originated in a woman under 30 in good health. CDR3 in amino acids: CASSSGQGAREKLFF. CDR3 coding DNA: TGTGCCAGCAGCTCTGGACAGGGGGCGCGTGAAAAACTGTTTTTT.